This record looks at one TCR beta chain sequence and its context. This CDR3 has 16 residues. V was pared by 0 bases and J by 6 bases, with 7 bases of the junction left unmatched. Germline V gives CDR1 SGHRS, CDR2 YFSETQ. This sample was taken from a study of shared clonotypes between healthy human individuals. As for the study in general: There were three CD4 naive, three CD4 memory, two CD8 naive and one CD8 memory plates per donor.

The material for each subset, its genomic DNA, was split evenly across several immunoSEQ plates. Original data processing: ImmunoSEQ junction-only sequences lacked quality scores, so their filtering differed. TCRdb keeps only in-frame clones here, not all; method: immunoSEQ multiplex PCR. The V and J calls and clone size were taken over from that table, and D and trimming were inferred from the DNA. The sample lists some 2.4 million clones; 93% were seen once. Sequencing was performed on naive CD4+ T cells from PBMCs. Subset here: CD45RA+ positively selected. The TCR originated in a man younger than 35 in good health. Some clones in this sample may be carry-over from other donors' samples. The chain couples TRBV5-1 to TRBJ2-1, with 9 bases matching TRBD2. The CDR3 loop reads CASSLGSSGNANEQFF. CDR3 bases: TGCGCCAGCAGCTTGGGCTCTAGCGGGAACGCCAATGAGCAGTTCTTC. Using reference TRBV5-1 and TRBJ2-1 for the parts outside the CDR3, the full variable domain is KAGVTQTPRYLIKTRGQQVTLSCSPISGHRSVSWYQQTPGQGLQFLFEYFSETQRNKGNFPGRFSGRQFSNSRSEMNVSTLELGDSALYLCASSLGSSGNANEQFFGPGTRLTVL.